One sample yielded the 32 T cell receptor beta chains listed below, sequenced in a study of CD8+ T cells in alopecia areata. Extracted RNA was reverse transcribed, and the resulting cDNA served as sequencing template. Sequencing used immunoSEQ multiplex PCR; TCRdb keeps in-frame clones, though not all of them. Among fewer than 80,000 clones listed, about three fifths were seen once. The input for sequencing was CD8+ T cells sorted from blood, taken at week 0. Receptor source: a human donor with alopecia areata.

The CDR3 sequence is CAWSIDTSTEAFF. In nucleotides, the CDR3 is TGTGCCTGGAGTATCGATACGAGCACTGAAGCTTTCTTT. The chain carries TRBV30 and TRBJ1-1; D is uncertain. V lost 2 bases to trimming and J lost 4 bases, with 11 bases between them. Germline values: CDR1 GTSNPN, CDR2 SVGIG (reference sequence). The CDR3 length is 13 residues.

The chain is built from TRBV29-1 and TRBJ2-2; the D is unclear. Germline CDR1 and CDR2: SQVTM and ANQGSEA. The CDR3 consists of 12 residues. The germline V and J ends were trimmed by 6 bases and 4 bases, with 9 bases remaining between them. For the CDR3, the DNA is TGCAGCGTCCCTTGGGGCACCGGGGAGCTGTTTTTT. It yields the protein CSVPWGTGELFF.

As DNA, the CDR3 is TGCAGCGTTGAAGATCTAACCAGGGGTACCTATGGCTACACCTTC. Its translation: CSVEDLTRGTYGYTF. J is TRBJ1-2 and V is TRBV29-1, with D possibly being TRBD1 (6 bases). Looked up from germline, CDR1 is SQVTM and CDR2 is ANQGSEA. V lost 0 bases to trimming and J lost 4 bases, with 15 bases between them. The CDR3 runs 15 residues.

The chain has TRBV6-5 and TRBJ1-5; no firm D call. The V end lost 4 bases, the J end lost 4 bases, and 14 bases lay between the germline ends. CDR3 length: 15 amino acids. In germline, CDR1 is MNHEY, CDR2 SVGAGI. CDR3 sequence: CASSSEGFLNQPQHF. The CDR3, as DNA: TGTGCCAGCAGTTCCGAAGGGTTCCTAAATCAGCCCCAGCATTTT.

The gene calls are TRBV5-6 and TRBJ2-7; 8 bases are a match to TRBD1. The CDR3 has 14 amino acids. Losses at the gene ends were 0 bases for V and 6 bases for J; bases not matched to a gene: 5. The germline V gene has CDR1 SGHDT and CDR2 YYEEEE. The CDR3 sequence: CASSLGQGRFEQYF. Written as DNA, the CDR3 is TGTGCCAGCAGCTTGGGACAGGGGCGGTTCGAGCAGTACTTC.

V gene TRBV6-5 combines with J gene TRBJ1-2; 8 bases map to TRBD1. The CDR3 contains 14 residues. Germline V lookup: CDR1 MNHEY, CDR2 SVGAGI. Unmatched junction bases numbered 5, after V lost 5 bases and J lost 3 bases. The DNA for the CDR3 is TGTGCCAGCAGTACTGGGACAGGACACTATGGCTACACCTTC. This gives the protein CASSTGTGHYGYTF.

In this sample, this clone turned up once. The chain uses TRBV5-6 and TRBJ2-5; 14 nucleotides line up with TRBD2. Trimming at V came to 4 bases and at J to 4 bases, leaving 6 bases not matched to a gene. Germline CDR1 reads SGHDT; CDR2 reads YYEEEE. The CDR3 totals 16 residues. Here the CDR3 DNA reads TGTGCCAGCAGCCGCGGGACTAGCGGGAGCTCAGAGACCCAGTACTTC. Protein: CASSRGTSGSSETQYF.

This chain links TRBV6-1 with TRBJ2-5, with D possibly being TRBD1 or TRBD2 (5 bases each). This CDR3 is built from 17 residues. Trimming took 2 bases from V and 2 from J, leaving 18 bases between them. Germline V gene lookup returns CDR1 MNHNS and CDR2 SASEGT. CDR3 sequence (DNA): TGTGCCAGCAGTGAATGGGATCTGGGACGGATGCAAGAGACCCAGTACTTC. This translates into CASSEWDLGRMQETQYF.

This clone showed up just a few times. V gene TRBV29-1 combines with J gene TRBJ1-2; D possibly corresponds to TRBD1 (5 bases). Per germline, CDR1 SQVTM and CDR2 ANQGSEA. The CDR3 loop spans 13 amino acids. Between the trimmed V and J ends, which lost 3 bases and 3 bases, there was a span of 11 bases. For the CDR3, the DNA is TGCAGCGTTGATGGGACTGCAGACTATGGCTACACCTTC. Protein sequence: CSVDGTADYGYTF. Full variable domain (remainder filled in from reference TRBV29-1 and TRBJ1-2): SAVISQKPSRDICQRGTSLTIQCQVDSQVTMMFWYRQQPGQSLTLIATANQGSEATYESGFVIDKFPISRPNLTFSTLTVSNMSPEDSSIYLCSVDGTADYGYTFGSGTRLTVV.

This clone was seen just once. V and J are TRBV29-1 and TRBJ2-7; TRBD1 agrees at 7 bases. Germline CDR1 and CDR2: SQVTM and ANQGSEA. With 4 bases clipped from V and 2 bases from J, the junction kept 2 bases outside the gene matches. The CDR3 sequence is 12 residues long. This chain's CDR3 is CSVVGTAYEQYF. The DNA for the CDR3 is TGCAGCGTTGTTGGGACAGCCTACGAGCAGTACTTC.

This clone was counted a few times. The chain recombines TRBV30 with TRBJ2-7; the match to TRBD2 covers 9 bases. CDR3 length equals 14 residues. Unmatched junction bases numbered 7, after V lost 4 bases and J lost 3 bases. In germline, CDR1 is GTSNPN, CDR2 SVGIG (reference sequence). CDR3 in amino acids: CAWTSGAVHYEQYF. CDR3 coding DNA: TGTGCCTGGACTAGCGGGGCAGTTCACTACGAGCAGTACTTC.

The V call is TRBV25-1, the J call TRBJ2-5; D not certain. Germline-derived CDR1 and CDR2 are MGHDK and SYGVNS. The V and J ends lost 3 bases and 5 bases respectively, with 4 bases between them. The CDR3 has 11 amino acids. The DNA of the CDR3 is TGTGCCAGCAGTGAGGGCGAGACCCAGTACTTC. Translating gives CASSEGETQYF.

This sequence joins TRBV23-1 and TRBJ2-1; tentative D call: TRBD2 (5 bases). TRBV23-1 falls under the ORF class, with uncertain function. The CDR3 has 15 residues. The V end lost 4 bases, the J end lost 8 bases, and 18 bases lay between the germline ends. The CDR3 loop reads CASSRATCHGDEQFF. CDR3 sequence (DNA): TGCGCCAGCAGTCGAGCTACGTGCCACGGGGATGAGCAGTTCTTC.

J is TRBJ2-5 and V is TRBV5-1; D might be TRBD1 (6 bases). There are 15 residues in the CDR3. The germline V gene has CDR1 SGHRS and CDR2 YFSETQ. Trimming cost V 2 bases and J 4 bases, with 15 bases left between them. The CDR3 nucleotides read TGCGCCAGCAGCTTTGGGGGCACCCTTGGAGAGACCCAGTACTTC. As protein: CASSFGGTLGETQYF.

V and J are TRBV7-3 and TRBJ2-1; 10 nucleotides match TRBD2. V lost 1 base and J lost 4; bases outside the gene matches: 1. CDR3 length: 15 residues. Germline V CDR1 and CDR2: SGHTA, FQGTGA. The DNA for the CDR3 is TGTGCCAGCAGCTTAATAGCGGGAGGTTACAATGAGCAGTTCTTC. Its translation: CASSLIAGGYNEQFF.

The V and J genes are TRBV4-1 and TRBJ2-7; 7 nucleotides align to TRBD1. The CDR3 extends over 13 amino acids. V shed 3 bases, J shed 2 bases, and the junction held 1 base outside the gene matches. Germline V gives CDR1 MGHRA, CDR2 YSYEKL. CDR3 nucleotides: TGCGCCAGCAGCCAGGGACAGCCCTACGAGCAGTACTTC. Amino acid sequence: CASSQGQPYEQYF.

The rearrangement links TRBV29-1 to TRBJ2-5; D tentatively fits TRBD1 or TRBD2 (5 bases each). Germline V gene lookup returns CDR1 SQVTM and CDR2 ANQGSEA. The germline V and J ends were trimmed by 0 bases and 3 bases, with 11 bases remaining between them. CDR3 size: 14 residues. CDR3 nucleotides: TGCAGCGTTGAAGATCGGGGCATTGAAGAGACCCAGTACTTC. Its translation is CSVEDRGIEETQYF.

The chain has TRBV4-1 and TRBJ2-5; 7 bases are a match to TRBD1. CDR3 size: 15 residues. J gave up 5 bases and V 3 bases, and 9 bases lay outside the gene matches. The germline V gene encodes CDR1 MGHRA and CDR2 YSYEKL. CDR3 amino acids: CASSQIGLGQETQYF. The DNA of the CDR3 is TGCGCCAGCAGCCAGATAGGATTGGGACAGGAGACCCAGTACTTC.

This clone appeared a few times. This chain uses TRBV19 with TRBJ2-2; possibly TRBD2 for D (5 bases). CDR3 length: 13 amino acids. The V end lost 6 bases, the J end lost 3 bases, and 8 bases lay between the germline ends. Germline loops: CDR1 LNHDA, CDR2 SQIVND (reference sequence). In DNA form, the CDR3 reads TGTGCCAGTAGGCTGGACTACACCGGGGAGCTGTTTTTT. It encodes CASRLDYTGELFF.

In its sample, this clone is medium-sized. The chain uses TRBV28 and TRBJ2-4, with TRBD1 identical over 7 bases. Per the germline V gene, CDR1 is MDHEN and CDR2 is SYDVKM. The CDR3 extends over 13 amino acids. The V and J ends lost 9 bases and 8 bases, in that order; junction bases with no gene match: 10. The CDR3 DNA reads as TGTGCCAGTGAGCCGACAGGGATGGACATTCAGTACTTC. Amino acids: CASEPTGMDIQYF.

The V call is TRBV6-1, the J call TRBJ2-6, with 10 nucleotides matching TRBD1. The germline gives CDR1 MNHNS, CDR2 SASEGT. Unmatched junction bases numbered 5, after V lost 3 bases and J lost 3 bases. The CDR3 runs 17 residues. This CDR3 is CASSDRDRGFGANVLTF. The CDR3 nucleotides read TGTGCCAGCAGTGACCGGGACAGGGGATTTGGGGCCAACGTCCTGACTTTC.

Here the CDR3 DNA reads TGCGCCAGCAGCCAGCTGGACGGGGGCAAGTATGGCTACACCTTC. Translation: CASSQLDGGKYGYTF. This rearrangement joins TRBV4-3 to TRBJ1-2, with D possibly being TRBD1 (6 bases). Trimming shortened V by 3 bases and J by 5 bases, and 16 bases separated the two germline ends. Germline V lookup: CDR1 LGHNA, CDR2 YSLEER. This CDR3 region has 15 residues.

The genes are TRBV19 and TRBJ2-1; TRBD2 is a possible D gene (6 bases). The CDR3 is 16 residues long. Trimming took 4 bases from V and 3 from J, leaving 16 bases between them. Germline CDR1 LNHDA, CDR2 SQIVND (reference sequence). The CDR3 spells CASSTRDSRGYNEQFF. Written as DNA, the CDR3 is TGTGCCAGTAGTACCAGGGACTCCCGTGGCTACAATGAGCAGTTCTTC.

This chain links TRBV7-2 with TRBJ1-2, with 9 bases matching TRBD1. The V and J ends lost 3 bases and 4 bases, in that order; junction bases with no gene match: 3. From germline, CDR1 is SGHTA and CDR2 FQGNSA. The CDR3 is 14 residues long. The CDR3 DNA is TGTGCCAGCAGCTTTCCGGGACAGGGCTATGGCTACACCTTC. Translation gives CASSFPGQGYGYTF. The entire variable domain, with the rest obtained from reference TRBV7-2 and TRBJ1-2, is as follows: GAGVSQSPSNKVTEKGKDVELRCDPISGHTALYWYRQSLGQGLEFLIYFQGNSAPDKSGLPSDRFSAERTGGSVSTLTIQRTQQEDSAVYLCASSFPGQGYGYTFGSGTRLTVV.

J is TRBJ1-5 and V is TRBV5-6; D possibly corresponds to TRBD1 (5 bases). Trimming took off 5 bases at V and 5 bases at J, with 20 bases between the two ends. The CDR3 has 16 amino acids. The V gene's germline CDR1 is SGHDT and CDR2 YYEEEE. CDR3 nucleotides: TGTGCCAGCAGTCCCGGGGAGGGGCGATGGGATCAGCCCCAGCATTTT. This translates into CASSPGEGRWDQPQHF.

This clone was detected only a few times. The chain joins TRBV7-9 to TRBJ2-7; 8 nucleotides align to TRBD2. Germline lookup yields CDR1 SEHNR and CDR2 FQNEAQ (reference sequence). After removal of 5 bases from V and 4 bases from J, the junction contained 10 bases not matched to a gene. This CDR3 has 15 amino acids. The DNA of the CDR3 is TGTGCCAGCAGCCCGGGAGGGGGTTTAGGTTACGAGCAGTACTTC. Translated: CASSPGGGLGYEQYF.

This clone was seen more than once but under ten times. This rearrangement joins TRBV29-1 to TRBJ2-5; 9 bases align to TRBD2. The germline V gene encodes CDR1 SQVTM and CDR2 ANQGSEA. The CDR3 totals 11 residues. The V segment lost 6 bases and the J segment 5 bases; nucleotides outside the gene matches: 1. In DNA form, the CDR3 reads TGCAGCGTGGCGGGGGGGGAGACCCAGTACTTC. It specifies CSVAGGETQYF.

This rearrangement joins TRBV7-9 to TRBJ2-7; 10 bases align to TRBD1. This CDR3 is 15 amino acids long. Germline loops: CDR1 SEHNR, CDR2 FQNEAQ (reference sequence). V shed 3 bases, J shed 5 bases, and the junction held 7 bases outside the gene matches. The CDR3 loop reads CASSFPGQGIHEQYF. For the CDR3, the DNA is TGTGCCAGCAGCTTTCCGGGACAGGGGATCCACGAGCAGTACTTC. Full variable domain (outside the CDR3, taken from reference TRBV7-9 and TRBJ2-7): DTGVSQNPRHKITKRGQNVTFRCDPISEHNRLYWYRQTLGQGPEFLTYFQNEAQLEKSRLLSDRFSAERPKGSFSTLEIQRTEQGDSAMYLCASSFPGQGIHEQYFGPGTRLTVT.

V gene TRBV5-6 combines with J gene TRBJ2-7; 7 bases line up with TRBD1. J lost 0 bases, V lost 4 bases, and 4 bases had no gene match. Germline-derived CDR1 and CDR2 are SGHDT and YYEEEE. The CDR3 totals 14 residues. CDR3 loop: CASSVTGNSYEQYF. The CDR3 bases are TGTGCCAGCAGCGTGACAGGGAACTCCTACGAGCAGTACTTC.

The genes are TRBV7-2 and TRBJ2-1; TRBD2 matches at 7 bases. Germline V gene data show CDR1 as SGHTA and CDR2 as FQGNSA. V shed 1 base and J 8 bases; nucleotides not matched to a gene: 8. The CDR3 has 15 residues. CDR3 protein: CASSLVGGGYDEQFF. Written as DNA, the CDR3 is TGTGCCAGCAGCTTAGTCGGGGGAGGGTACGATGAGCAGTTCTTC.

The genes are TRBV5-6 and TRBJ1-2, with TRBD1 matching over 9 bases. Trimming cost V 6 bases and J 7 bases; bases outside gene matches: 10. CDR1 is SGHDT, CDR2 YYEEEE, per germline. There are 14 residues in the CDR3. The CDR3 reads CASKLAGQGSGYTF. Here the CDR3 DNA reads TGTGCCAGCAAATTAGCGGGACAGGGCTCTGGCTACACCTTC.

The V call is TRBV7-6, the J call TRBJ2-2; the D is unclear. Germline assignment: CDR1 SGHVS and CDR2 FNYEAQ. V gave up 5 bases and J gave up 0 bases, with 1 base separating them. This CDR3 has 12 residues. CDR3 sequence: CASSPNTGELFF. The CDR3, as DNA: TGTGCCAGCAGCCCGAACACCGGGGAGCTGTTTTTT.